Listed here are 8 T cell receptor beta chains from one sample, sequenced in a study of cytomegalovirus exposure and HLA in healthy donors (dated by TCRdb to 2016 to 2017). Receptor libraries were prepared by the immunoSEQ multiplex PCR assay. The multiplex PCR relied on a mix of 60 forward primers for TCR Vbeta segments and 13 reverse primers for TCR Jbeta segments. TCRdb stores this immuneACCESS table with in-frame sequences only. Part of the clones is absent; in the studies checked, under half of the shortfall reflects unresolved V genes, and no reason is known for the rest. This sample is represented by over 150,000 clones; 75% to 90% of them were singletons. Around 7% of the sample rests with the top ten. Material for sequencing was PBMCs. The receptors were sampled from a man younger than 40 in good health and CMV-seropositive.

This clone has just a few counts. The chain carries TRBV21-1 and TRBJ2-7; the D call TRBD2 from the table was never checked on the DNA. TRBV21-1 is a listed pseudogene. The length of the CDR3 is 14 residues. CDR3 coding DNA: TGTGCCAGCAGCAAAGAGAGAACAGAGGGAGGGCAGTACTTC. The encoded protein is CASSKERTEGGQYF.

This clone was observed a handful of times. The chain recombines TRBV5-1 with TRBJ1-4; possibly TRBD1 for D (5 bases). V lost 4 bases and J 3 bases, leaving 16 bases between the germline ends. CDR1 is SGHRS, CDR2 YFSETQ, per germline. This CDR3 region has 16 residues. CDR3 region: CASSPWGRVSNEKLFF. CDR3 in DNA: TGCGCCAGCAGCCCCTGGGGGAGGGTTTCTAATGAAAAACTGTTTTTT.

J is TRBJ2-5 and V is TRBV5-1; D is undetermined. The ends were cut back, 0 bases at V and 1 base at J, with 4 bases in the middle. CDR1 is SGHRS and CDR2 is YFSETQ in the germline V gene. This CDR3 has 13 amino acids. CDR3 nucleotide sequence: TGCGCCAGCAGCTTGGCCAGCCAAGAGACCCAGTACTTC. The encoded protein is CASSLASQETQYF.

The rearrangement links TRBV4-2 to TRBJ2-3, with 8 bases fitting TRBD2. This CDR3 comprises 17 residues. Per germline, CDR1 LGHNA and CDR2 YNFKEQ. Trimming at V came to 0 bases and at J to 4 bases, leaving 9 bases not matched to a gene. The CDR3 region is CASSQDPTSGEADTQYF. The CDR3 bases are TGTGCCAGCAGCCAAGATCCCACTAGCGGTGAGGCAGATACGCAGTATTTT.

The chain has TRBV5-1 and TRBJ1-5; D unresolved. Between the trimmed V and J ends, which lost 2 bases and 3 bases, there was a span of 6 bases. The germline CDR1 and CDR2 sequences are SGHRS and YFSETQ. CDR3 size: 13 residues. In DNA form, the CDR3 reads TGCGCCAGCAGCTTCGGAGTCAATCAGCCCCAGCATTTT. Its protein product is CASSFGVNQPQHF.

The CDR3 reads CASSNRFGGMYNEQFF. Here the CDR3 DNA reads TGCGCCAGCAGCAACCGTTTCGGGGGGATGTACAATGAGCAGTTCTTC. The chain joins TRBV5-1 to TRBJ2-1; 7 bases fit TRBD2. Germline V gene lookup returns CDR1 SGHRS and CDR2 YFSETQ. CDR3 length equals 16 residues. V dropped 4 bases and J dropped 4; count of bases not matched to a gene: 11.

The chain combines TRBV7-6 with TRBJ1-1; D not resolved. The CDR3 has 17 residues. The V gene's germline CDR1 is SGHVS and CDR2 FNYEAQ. Trimming pared 5 bases from V and 0 bases from J, leaving 19 bases between. The CDR3 DNA is TGTGCCAGCAGCAATATTACCCTTGGCCTGCTGAACACTGAAGCTTTCTTT. It specifies CASSNITLGLLNTEAFF.

This clone was observed once. J is TRBJ2-7 and V is TRBV15; 8 bases are shared with TRBD1. V trimming: 0 bases; J trimming: 3 bases; junction bases outside the gene matches: 4. Looked up from germline, CDR1 is LNHNV and CDR2 is YYDKDF (reference sequence). This CDR3 is built from 15 residues. The CDR3, as DNA: TGTGCCACCAGCAGAGAGAGACAGGGGTTCTACGAGCAGTACTTC. Protein sequence: CATSRERQGFYEQYF.